The 16 T cell receptor beta chains below all came from one sample that was sequenced in a study of radiotherapy plus CTLA-4 blockade in lung cancer. Sequencing used immunoSEQ multiplex PCR; TCRdb keeps in-frame clones, though not all of them. This table holds 45,000 to 60,000 clones, 79% found once. Sequences were derived from peripheral blood, sampled from a patient treated with radiotherapy plus ipilimumab. The source of these receptors is a human donor with non-small cell lung cancer who had a complete response to radiotherapy plus ipilimumab.

This sequence joins TRBV12-5 and TRBJ1-2, with D perhaps matching TRBD1 (6 bases). Germline CDR1 LGHNT, CDR2 FRNRAP. The CDR3 loop spans 14 amino acids. V shed 2 bases and J shed 8 bases, with 15 bases lying between them. The CDR3 nucleotides read TGTGCTAGTGGTTTGTTTGGACAGAGTCGAGGCTACACCTTC. The encoded protein is CASGLFGQSRGYTF. The full variable domain, its missing parts supplied by reference TRBV12-5 and TRBJ1-2, is DARVTQTPRHKVTEMGQEVTMRCQPILGHNTVFWYRQTMMQGLELLAYFRNRAPLDDSGMPKDRFSAEMPDATLATLKIQPSEPRDSAVYFCASGLFGQSRGYTFGSGTRLTVV.

A few counts support this clone. This chain connects TRBV19 to TRBJ1-2, with 8 nucleotides matching TRBD1. This CDR3 region has 16 residues. The V segment lost 5 bases and the J segment 2 bases; nucleotides outside the gene matches: 10. Germline CDR1 and CDR2: LNHDA and SQIVND (reference sequence). The CDR3 DNA follows: TGTGCCAGTAGTCGACAGGGGCGCCAGACAAACTATGGCTACACCTTC. Amino acids: CASSRQGRQTNYGYTF.

The V gene is TRBV18, the J gene TRBJ2-4, with D maybe TRBD1 (5 bases). The germline gives CDR1 KGHSH, CDR2 LQKENI. V lost 1 base, J lost 0 bases, and 10 bases lay in between. The CDR3 is 16 amino acids. The CDR3, as DNA: TGTGCCAGCTCACCACGACAGAACCTAGCCAAAAACATTCAGTACTTC. The encoded protein is CASSPRQNLAKNIQYF.

The V gene is TRBV10-3, the J gene TRBJ2-3, with D perhaps matching TRBD1 (6 bases). There are 14 residues in the CDR3. Trimming left V 6 bases short and J 0 bases short, with 10 bases between. Germline V gives CDR1 ENHRY, CDR2 SYGVKD. Here the CDR3 reads CAIRQGSSTDTQYF. In DNA, the CDR3 is TGTGCCATCAGACAGGGTTCTAGCACAGATACGCAGTATTTT.

The genes are TRBV9 and TRBJ2-2; TRBD2 is a possible D gene (6 bases). Trimming took 4 bases from V and 6 from J, leaving 22 bases between them. The germline V gene has CDR1 SGDLS and CDR2 YYNGEE. The CDR3 covers 17 residues. Written as DNA, the CDR3 is TGTGCCAGCAGCCGCGCACGAATGGGGGGTGGGTCCGGGGAGCTGTTTTTT. Its protein is CASSRARMGGGSGELFF.

The CDR3 nucleotides are TGTGCCAGCAGGTTCAGGGCGGGGGAGTACAATGAGCAGTTCTTC. This codes for CASRFRAGEYNEQFF. The V gene is TRBV7-2, the J gene TRBJ2-1; 7 bases map to TRBD2. The length of the CDR3 is 15 residues. Germline V gives CDR1 SGHTA, CDR2 FQGNSA. V was clipped by 6 bases and J by 4 bases; unmatched bases: 9.

The CDR3 DNA sequence: TGCGCCAGCAGCCTATCGGCGGACTACGAGCAGTACGTC. It codes for CASSLSADYEQYV. The rearrangement uses TRBV4-1 and TRBJ2-7; D ambiguous. V lost 4 bases to trimming and J lost 3 bases, with 10 bases between them. The CDR3 runs 13 residues. Germline V gene data show CDR1 as MGHRA and CDR2 as YSYEKL.

The V gene is TRBV5-1, the J gene TRBJ2-5, with TRBD1 matching over 7 bases. From germline, CDR1 is SGHRS and CDR2 YFSETQ. V was clipped by 1 base and J by 2 bases; unmatched bases: 5. There are 15 residues in the CDR3. This CDR3 reads CASSLQGVFQETQYF. In DNA form, the CDR3 reads TGCGCCAGCAGCTTGCAGGGGGTATTTCAAGAGACCCAGTACTTC.

V and J are TRBV18 and TRBJ2-2; TRBD1 aligns across 7 bases. The length of the CDR3 is 16 residues. Germline values: CDR1 KGHSH, CDR2 LQKENI. Trimming took 1 base from V and 0 from J; bases not matched to a gene: 2. CDR3 protein: CASSPLGTANTGELFF. CDR3 DNA sequence: TGTGCCAGCTCACCACTCGGGACAGCGAACACCGGGGAGCTGTTTTTT.

The chain uses TRBV6-5 and TRBJ1-2; 8 bases agree with TRBD1. This CDR3 is 15 amino acids long. Germline loops: CDR1 MNHEY, CDR2 SVGAGI. The V segment lost 0 bases and the J segment 2 bases; nucleotides outside the gene matches: 2. The CDR3 loop reads CASSYSAGGNYGYTF. The DNA of the CDR3 is TGTGCCAGCAGTTACTCGGCAGGGGGCAACTATGGCTACACCTTC.

This clone was recorded only once. This sequence joins TRBV6-1 and TRBJ2-4; 7 nucleotides line up with TRBD2. V lost 10 bases, J lost 0 bases, and 9 bases stayed unmatched. Germline lookup yields CDR1 MNHNS and CDR2 SASEGT. CDR3 length: 15 amino acids. The CDR3 nucleotides read TGTGCCACCGGGGAGGGGAATTTAGCCAAAAACATTCAGTACTTC. Protein: CATGEGNLAKNIQYF.

This clone was observed a handful of times. The CDR3 DNA follows: TGCGCCAGCAGCCAAGACGTCGTGAGCTATGGCTACACCTTC. It yields the protein CASSQDVVSYGYTF. The rearrangement links TRBV4-3 to TRBJ1-2, with no clear D. Germline assignment: CDR1 LGHNA and CDR2 YSLEER. The CDR3 extends over 14 amino acids. Trimming pared 0 bases from V and 4 bases from J, leaving 9 bases between.

The chain carries TRBV29-1 and TRBJ2-3; TRBD2 matches at 10 bases. CDR1 is SQVTM, CDR2 ANQGSEA, per germline. J lost 8 bases, V lost 6 bases, and 8 bases had no gene match. The CDR3 is 13 residues long. The CDR3 spells CSVLRAGGPTQYF. The CDR3 nucleotides read TGCAGCGTGTTGCGAGCGGGGGGGCCTACGCAGTATTTT.

V is TRBV6-5 and J is TRBJ1-1, with a tentative D call TRBD1 (5 bases). Germline lookup yields CDR1 MNHEY and CDR2 SVGAGI. The CDR3 runs to 15 residues. Trimming took 4 bases from V and 4 from J, leaving 16 bases between them. The CDR3 is CASSLNAGSGTEAFF. CDR3 nucleotide sequence: TGTGCCAGCAGTTTAAATGCAGGGTCGGGCACTGAAGCTTTCTTT.

The J gene is TRBJ1-6, the V gene TRBV6-6, with 8 bases matching TRBD1. V lost 8 bases to trimming and J lost 2 bases; unmatched junction nucleotides: 5. CDR1 and CDR2 (germline): MNHNY, SVGAGI (reference sequence). This CDR3 spans 15 amino acids. CDR3 in DNA: TGTGCCAGCTTGAGGACAGGGACCTATAATTCACCCCTCCACTTT. It is translated as CASLRTGTYNSPLHF.

The genes are TRBV28 and TRBJ2-3; no clear D. Germline assignment: CDR1 MDHEN and CDR2 SYDVKM. V dropped 3 bases and J dropped 4 bases, with 11 bases sitting between them. The CDR3 runs 14 residues. Written as DNA, the CDR3 is TGTGCCAGCAGTTTCAGTTCCAGGTCAGATACGCAGTATTTT. It codes for CASSFSSRSDTQYF.